These 28 T cell receptor beta chains came from one sample sequenced in a study of blood T cells in healthy people across ages. A sample-barcoded 5' primer and a J-beta primer mix were used in a second PCR of about 7 to 12 cycles. TCRdb itself ran the 5' RACE reads through MiXCR, one entry per CDR3 protein. The sample holds about 1.8 million distinct CDR3 sequences, about 50% seen once. Sequencing input: blood. Receptors originate from a woman aged 40 to 50 in good health.

A note on this clonotype: A read error may be the cause here, since a much bigger clone is one base away. V gene TRBV4-3 combines with J gene TRBJ2-1, with D perhaps matching TRBD1 (6 bases). V lost 2 bases and J lost 3, with 8 bases in between. The germline gives CDR1 LGHNA, CDR2 YSLEER. CDR3 length: 14 amino acids. CDR3 loop: CASSQTGFYNEQFF. CDR3 in DNA: TGCGCCAGCAGCCAAACAGGGTTCTACAATGAGCAGTTCTTC.

This clonotype was observed many times. One junction end disagrees with the germline gene, perhaps due to a read error. The chain combines TRBV11-2 with TRBJ2-5; the match to TRBD1 covers 7 bases. This CDR3 is built from 15 residues. The germline V gene has CDR1 SGHAT and CDR2 FQNNGV. The chain's CDR3 is CASSFGAGGQETQYF. CDR3 sequence (DNA): TGTGCTAGCAGCTTCGGAGCAGGGGGCCAAGAGACCCAGTACTTC.

The CDR3 DNA sequence: TGCGCCAGCAGCCAAGATGGGAGGACAGGGGGCTTTAGTGGCTACACCTTC. Translated: CASSQDGRTGGFSGYTF. The genes are TRBV4-3 and TRBJ1-2; 11 positions agree with TRBD1. The CDR3 runs 17 residues. CDR1 is LGHNA and CDR2 is YSLEER in the germline V gene. The junction had 10 bases not matched to a gene; V was cut back by 0 bases and J by 7 bases.

This clonotype was seen more than once but under ten times. The rearrangement uses TRBV5-1 and TRBJ1-2, with 8 bases aligning to TRBD1. V lost 4 bases, J lost 4 bases, and 15 bases stayed unmatched. The CDR3 has 17 amino acids. Germline lookup yields CDR1 SGHRS and CDR2 YFSETQ. In DNA, the CDR3 is TGCGCCAGCAGCCACGACCCTACGACGACAGGGGTCTATGGCTACACCTTC. Protein: CASSHDPTTTGVYGYTF.

In its sample, this clonotype was seen a few times. The chain links TRBV4-2 to TRBJ2-6; 8 bases are shared with TRBD1. The length of the CDR3 is 19 residues. The germline CDR1 and CDR2 sequences are LGHNA and YNFKEQ. Losses at the gene ends were 4 bases for V and 0 bases for J; bases not matched to a gene: 11. CDR3 amino acids: CASSLLKGQADSGANVLTF. DNA of the CDR3: TGTGCCAGCAGCCTCCTAAAGGGACAGGCCGACTCTGGGGCCAACGTCCTGACTTTC.

This sequence joins TRBV27 and TRBJ2-4; 10 bases map to TRBD1. The germline V gene encodes CDR1 MNHEY and CDR2 SMNVEV (reference sequence). The CDR3 spans 14 residues. With V trimmed by 5 bases and J by 6 bases, 4 bases remained unmatched. The CDR3, as DNA: TGTGCCAGCAGTAACAGGGACAGGGGAAACATTCAGTACTTC. Protein sequence: CASSNRDRGNIQYF.

This clonotype has only a few counts. This chain joins TRBV10-3 and TRBJ2-1; TRBD2 is a possible D gene (6 bases). V was pared by 2 bases and J by 0 bases, with 14 bases between. Germline CDR1 and CDR2: ENHRY and SYGVKD. This CDR3 has 17 residues. The CDR3 protein is CAISELGHGSSYNEQFF. The CDR3 DNA is TGTGCCATCAGTGAGCTTGGACACGGGAGCTCCTACAATGAGCAGTTCTTC.

This chain uses TRBV27 with TRBJ2-1; TRBD2 matches at 8 bases. The V segment lost 7 bases and the J segment 0 bases; nucleotides outside the gene matches: 8. Looked up from germline, CDR1 is MNHEY and CDR2 is SMNVEV (reference sequence). CDR3 length equals 16 residues. The CDR3, as DNA: TGTGCCAGCACCAATGGGCGGGGGGACTCCTACAATGAGCAGTTCTTC. Translated, it gives CASTNGRGDSYNEQFF.

The CDR3 DNA is TGTGCCAGCAGTCCGGGACAGAGCTTAGTGGGCTACACCTTC. It is translated as CASSPGQSLVGYTF. The chain couples TRBV12-3 or TRBV12-4 to TRBJ1-2, with 7 bases matching TRBD1. This CDR3 contains 14 residues. V was clipped by 5 bases and J by 8 bases; unmatched bases: 11.

This clonotype was observed a few times. The chain has TRBV28 and TRBJ2-1; D is perhaps TRBD1 (5 bases). Trimming left V 5 bases short and J 3 bases short, with 17 bases between. The germline CDR1 and CDR2 sequences are MDHEN and SYDVKM. The CDR3 covers 16 residues. As DNA, the CDR3 is TGTGCCAGCAGTCTTCCAGGGTCCCCAGACTACAATGAGCAGTTCTTC. It codes for CASSLPGSPDYNEQFF.

Concerning this clonotype itself: One end of the junction varies from germline; a read error may be responsible. V is TRBV20-1 and J is TRBJ2-1, with TRBD1 matching over 9 bases. This CDR3 region has 14 residues. Looked up from germline, CDR1 is DFQATT and CDR2 is SNEGSKA (reference sequence). CDR3 amino acids: CSANRDRDFEEQFF. DNA for the CDR3: TGTAGTGCAAACCGGGACAGGGATTTTGAGGAGCAGTTCTTC.

This clonotype showed up just once. The genes are TRBV7-8 and TRBJ2-5; 8 positions match TRBD1. The CDR3 length is 19 residues. The germline V gene has CDR1 SGHVS and CDR2 FQNEAQ. V shed 2 bases and J 5 bases; nucleotides not matched to a gene: 19. The CDR3 sequence is CASSLTFVFLSGGRETQYF. DNA of the CDR3: TGTGCCAGCAGCTTAACGTTCGTTTTTCTGTCAGGGGGCAGGGAGACCCAGTACTTC.

The rearrangement links TRBV4-1 to TRBJ1-4, with 8 bases fitting TRBD1. CDR3 length: 16 residues. Germline assignment: CDR1 MGHRA and CDR2 YSYEKL. The J segment lost 7 bases and the V segment lost 5 bases, leaving 12 bases of the junction unmatched. This chain's CDR3 is CASSATAGGVSEKLFF. The CDR3 nucleotides read TGCGCCAGCAGCGCAACGGCAGGGGGCGTCAGTGAAAAACTGTTTTTT.

The chain couples TRBV5-5 to TRBJ1-5; TRBD1 aligns across 8 bases. Germline lookup yields CDR1 SGHKS and CDR2 YYEKEE (reference sequence). The CDR3 loop spans 15 amino acids. The J segment lost 7 bases and the V segment lost 4 bases, leaving 10 bases of the junction unmatched. The chain's CDR3 is CASSEQTGVKQPQHF. Written as DNA, the CDR3 is TGTGCCAGCAGCGAGCAGACAGGGGTAAAGCAGCCCCAGCATTTT. Combining the CDR3 with reference TRBV5-5 and TRBJ1-5 gives the whole variable domain DAGVTQSPTHLIKTRGQQVTLRCSPISGHKSVSWYQQVLGQGPQFIFQYYEKEERGRGNFPDRFSARQFPNYSSELNVNALLLGDSALYLCASSEQTGVKQPQHFGDGTRLSIL.

The V call is TRBV7-6, the J call TRBJ2-7; D is possibly TRBD1 (6 bases). The DNA end favors TRBJ2-5, so the J call may be wrong. Germline V gene data show CDR1 as SGHVS and CDR2 as FNYEAQ. This CDR3 is 17 amino acids long. CDR3 region: CASSLAPGDPSRETQYF. For the CDR3, the DNA is TGTGCCAGCAGCTTAGCCCCAGGGGACCCCTCACGGGAGACCCAGTACTTC.

The sample holds many counts of this clonotype. The J gene is TRBJ2-7, the V gene TRBV6-6, with D possibly called TRBD1 or TRBD2 (6 bases each). The V end lost 7 bases, the J end lost 2 bases, and 9 bases lay between the germline ends. The CDR3 consists of 12 residues. Germline CDR1 MNHNY, CDR2 SVGAGI (reference sequence). The CDR3 sequence is CASKGGTYEQYF. CDR3 sequence (DNA): TGTGCCAGCAAGGGGGGTACCTACGAGCAGTACTTC.

This sequence joins TRBV28 and TRBJ1-4; 9 nucleotides line up with TRBD1. This CDR3 is 15 amino acids long. Per the germline V gene, CDR1 is MDHEN and CDR2 is SYDVKM. With V trimmed by 3 bases and J by 6 bases, 5 bases remained unmatched. In DNA form, the CDR3 reads TGTGCCAGCAGTTTGATGACAGGGGGATATGAAAAACTGTTTTTT. This sequence encodes CASSLMTGGYEKLFF.

There are a few counts of this clonotype. The chain is built from TRBV5-6 and TRBJ1-1, with D unresolved. V shed 0 bases and J shed 2 bases, with 8 bases lying between them. The CDR3 runs 14 residues. Germline V CDR1 and CDR2: SGHDT, YYEEEE. The CDR3 protein is CASSLDSGNTEAFF. The CDR3 DNA sequence: TGTGCCAGCAGCTTGGATAGTGGTAACACTGAAGCTTTCTTT.

The chain couples TRBV29-1 to TRBJ2-4; weak D call: TRBD1 (5 bases). V lost 7 bases and J lost 5, with 15 bases in between. Looked up from germline, CDR1 is SQVTM and CDR2 is ANQGSEA. CDR3 length equals 13 residues. In DNA, the CDR3 is TGCAGCGGATTAGGGGCTTGGGAAAACATTCAGTACTTC. Translated, it gives CSGLGAWENIQYF.

The chain employs TRBV20-1 and TRBJ2-1, with no clear D. V was pared by 5 bases and J by 10 bases, with 12 bases between. CDR3 length: 11 amino acids. The germline V gene has CDR1 DFQATT and CDR2 SNEGSKA (reference sequence). The CDR3 here is CSASRVGEQFF. The DNA for the CDR3 is TGCAGTGCTTCCCGGGTGGGGGAGCAGTTCTTC.

The V call is TRBV5-1, the J call TRBJ2-3; D is perhaps TRBD1 or TRBD2 (5 bases each). The germline V gene has CDR1 SGHRS and CDR2 YFSETQ. V lost 4 bases to trimming and J lost 0 bases, with 15 bases between them. CDR3 length equals 16 residues. The CDR3 DNA is TGCGCCAGCAGCACCGGGACCAAATCGAGCACAGATACGCAGTATTTT. This gives the protein CASSTGTKSSTDTQYF.

The table lists this clonotype with a few counts. The chain couples TRBV20-1 to TRBJ2-5; D may be TRBD2 (5 bases). Between the trimmed V and J ends, which lost 6 bases and 5 bases, there was a span of 13 bases. Germline-derived CDR1 and CDR2 are DFQATT and SNEGSKA (reference sequence). This CDR3 is 12 amino acids long. As DNA, the CDR3 is TGCAGTGCGAGGGCCCTCGGGGAGACCCAGTACTTC. Its protein product is CSARALGETQYF.

V is TRBV18 and J is TRBJ1-6, with 7 bases that match TRBD1. The CDR3 extends over 14 amino acids. Germline V gene lookup returns CDR1 KGHSH and CDR2 LQKENI. The V segment lost 8 bases and the J segment 6 bases; nucleotides outside the gene matches: 7. This chain's CDR3 is CASSPQGSNSPLHF. The CDR3 DNA is TGTGCCAGCAGCCCACAGGGGTCTAATTCACCCCTCCACTTT.

The gene calls are TRBV20-1 and TRBJ2-7, with D hard to call. The germline V gene has CDR1 DFQATT and CDR2 SNEGSKA (reference sequence). Trimming left V 0 bases short and J 7 bases short, with 13 bases between. CDR3 length: 13 residues. CDR3 amino acids: CSARDSRIGEQYF. CDR3 bases: TGCAGTGCTAGAGATAGTAGAATAGGAGAGCAGTACTTC.

This clonotype was detected a few times. The chain links TRBV15 to TRBJ2-1; TRBD1 aligns across 8 bases. CDR1 is LNHNV and CDR2 is YYDKDF in the germline V gene (reference sequence). With V trimmed by 9 bases and J by 5 bases, 9 bases remained unmatched. CDR3 length equals 14 residues. CDR3 bases: TGTGCCACGCAAACCCGGGACAGGAACAATGAGCAGTTCTTC. It yields the protein CATQTRDRNNEQFF.

A note on this clonotype: A much larger clone lies one base from this, so it may be a read error. The chain couples TRBV2 to TRBJ2-1; D unresolved. The CDR3 has 12 amino acids. Per germline, CDR1 SNHLY and CDR2 FYNNEI. Trimming pared 2 bases from V and 3 bases from J, leaving 2 bases between. The CDR3 sequence is CASSEHYNEQFF. CDR3 sequence (DNA): TGTGCCAGCAGTGAACACTACAATGAGCAGTTCTTC.

This chain joins TRBV28 and TRBJ1-2; 12 bases are shared with TRBD1. Germline V gene lookup returns CDR1 MDHEN and CDR2 SYDVKM. With 8 bases clipped from V and 8 bases from J, the junction kept 9 bases outside the gene matches. The CDR3 length is 14 residues. The DNA for the CDR3 is TGTGCCAGCGGGACAGGGGGCATTTGGGGCGGCTACACCTTC. Translation gives CASGTGGIWGGYTF.

This clonotype was detected only a few times. The chain carries TRBV7-3 and TRBJ2-3; D gene unclear. This CDR3 region has 14 residues. Deletions cut 4 bases from V and 0 bases from J, with 8 bases between. CDR1 SGHTA and CDR2 FQGTGA come from the germline V gene. CDR3 DNA: TGTGCCAGCAGCTATAAGCCCAGCACAGATACGCAGTATTTT. Protein: CASSYKPSTDTQYF. The whole variable domain, remainder taken from reference TRBV7-3 and TRBJ2-3, is GAGVSQTPSNKVTEKGKYVELRCDPISGHTALYWYRQSLGQGPEFLIYFQGTGAADDSGLPNDRFFAVRPEGSVSTLKIQRTERGDSAVYLCASSYKPSTDTQYFGPGTRLTVL.